This T cell receptor beta chain was identified during a study of beta chain features in type 1 diabetes. Study summary: Sorted cells, some 110,000,000 in number, were examined across all samples.

Regarding this clone: Its antigen is not known. At the DNA level, this CDR3 is encoded by other sequences in the same sample as well.

Germline CDR1 reads LNHDA; CDR2 reads SQIVND (reference sequence). Trimming took off 6 bases at V and 1 base at J, with 3 bases between the two ends. This CDR3 has 11 amino acids. Sorting based on CD45RO/CCR7/CD25/CD127/CD95/CD27 separated CD4+ naive, central memory, regulatory and stem cell-like memory cells. General observations from the study: Fewer junction insertions and more nucleotide deletions appeared in type 1 diabetes patients.

Sequencing targeted expressed TCRB transcripts, as all isolated RNA had been reverse transcribed. Profiled with immunoSEQ multiplex PCR; TCRdb holds only in-frame clones, not every one. The sample has hundreds of thousands of clones; around 15% are singletons. This receptor was obtained from a man aged 18 to 30 in good health. The chain combines TRBV19 with TRBJ2-5; D gene uncertain. The sequenced sample was naive CD4+ T cells from blood. DNA of the CDR3: TGTGCCAGTAGCGTCCAAGAGACCCAGTACTTC. It is translated as CASSVQETQYF. The full variable domain, in which reference TRBV19 and TRBJ2-5 provide the parts outside the CDR3, is DGGITQSPKYLFRKEGQNVTLSCEQNLNHDAMYWYRQDPGQGLRLIYYSQIVNDFQKGDIAEGYSVSREKKESFPLTVTSAQKNPTAFYLCASSVQETQYFGPGTRLLVL.